These 25 T cell receptor beta chains originate from one sample sequenced in a study of T-cell reconstitution after alpha-beta-depleted transplantation in children. Unique molecular identifiers were built into the TCRbeta library. TCRdb used MiXCR to reprocess the PCR reads, holding one entry per CDR3 protein. The sample shows 490,000 or so distinct CDR3 sequences, approximately 13% of them seen only once. The material was PBMCs from the stem cell graft donor, obtained from the stem cell graft. The receptors here all came from a human donor who donated a stem cell graft to a child with combined immunodeficiency.

V gene TRBV12-3 or TRBV12-4 combines with J gene TRBJ2-2; maybe TRBD2 (6 bases). Trimming removed 6 bases at V and 6 bases at J, with 14 bases between. This CDR3 comprises 14 residues. This CDR3 reads CASSWGRLAGELFF. The CDR3 DNA sequence: TGTGCCAGCAGCTGGGGGAGGTTGGCCGGGGAGCTGTTTTTT.

This clonotype came up a few times. This rearrangement joins TRBV5-1 to TRBJ2-2, with D maybe TRBD1 (5 bases). Between the trimmed V and J ends, which lost 4 bases and 0 bases, there was a span of 13 bases. Germline CDR1 is SGHRS and CDR2 is YFSETQ. CDR3 length equals 16 residues. CDR3 in DNA: TGCGCCAGCAGCCCCGGACACCCGTCGAACACCGGGGAGCTGTTTTTT. Translated, it gives CASSPGHPSNTGELFF.

There are a few counts of this clonotype. This chain connects TRBV12-3 or TRBV12-4 to TRBJ1-4; D uncertain. The CDR3 loop spans 15 amino acids. With 3 bases removed from V and 0 bases from J, the gap between germline ends came to 8 bases. The CDR3 sequence: CASSLKMATNEKLFF. For the CDR3, the DNA is TGTGCCAGCAGTTTGAAAATGGCAACTAATGAAAAACTGTTTTTT.

Only a few counts were recorded for this clonotype. The J gene is TRBJ2-2, the V gene TRBV25-1; the match to TRBD2 covers 11 bases. The CDR3 spans 16 residues. Germline values: CDR1 MGHDK, CDR2 SYGVNS. The trim removed 4 bases at V and 4 bases at J, leaving 5 bases unmatched. In nucleotides, the CDR3 is TGTGCCAGCAGTGCTGGTAGCGGGAGGGGCACCGGGGAGCTGTTTTTT. Residues: CASSAGSGRGTGELFF.

In DNA, the CDR3 is TGCAGCGTTGAAGTAGGGGGCTCCTACAATGAGCAGTTCTTC. Amino acid sequence: CSVEVGGSYNEQFF. The chain couples TRBV29-1 to TRBJ2-1; possible D gene TRBD1, 6 bases. CDR1 SQVTM and CDR2 ANQGSEA come from the germline V gene. There are 14 residues in the CDR3. V lost 1 base to trimming and J lost 0 bases, with 7 bases between them.

A few counts support this clonotype. The V and J genes are TRBV20-1 and TRBJ2-7; the match to TRBD2 covers 8 bases. V was clipped by 3 bases and J by 0 bases; unmatched bases: 16. The CDR3 totals 18 residues. Germline V gene sequence: CDR1 DFQATT, CDR2 SNEGSKA (reference sequence). The CDR3 spells CSASHSGRAGVFSYEQYF. DNA of the CDR3: TGCAGTGCTAGTCACTCCGGGCGAGCGGGAGTATTCTCCTACGAGCAGTACTTC.

This clonotype was seen many times. This sequence joins TRBV5-1 and TRBJ2-6; TRBD1 or TRBD2 may be the D gene (5 bases each). V dropped 1 base and J dropped 0 bases, with 11 bases sitting between them. The CDR3 has 17 amino acids. CDR1 and CDR2 (germline): SGHRS, YFSETQ. CDR3 region: CASSLSGRVSGANVLTF. The CDR3 region has the DNA TGCGCCAGCAGCTTGTCGGGACGGGTCTCTGGGGCCAACGTCCTGACTTTC.

The table lists this clonotype with many counts. The chain recombines TRBV6-5 with TRBJ2-1, with a tentative D call TRBD2 (6 bases). The CDR3 contains 15 residues. Trimming stripped 2 bases from V and 4 bases from J, with 12 bases between. Germline CDR1 is MNHEY and CDR2 is SVGAGI. The CDR3 DNA reads TGTGCCAGCAGTTACGGACTAAGCGCTTACAATGAGCAGTTCTTC. Translation: CASSYGLSAYNEQFF.

This clonotype came up a few times. The V gene is TRBV27, the J gene TRBJ1-2; maybe TRBD1 (6 bases). This CDR3 contains 16 residues. Germline CDR1 is MNHEY and CDR2 is SMNVEV (reference sequence). V gave up 2 bases and J gave up 4 bases, with 17 bases separating them. This chain's CDR3 is CASSLGGQSSGYGYTF. CDR3 nucleotides: TGTGCCAGCAGTTTAGGGGGGCAGAGTTCGGGCTATGGCTACACCTTC.

This clonotype was seen more than once but under ten times. This chain joins TRBV5-6 and TRBJ2-3, with 10 bases lining up with TRBD2. Germline V gene lookup returns CDR1 SGHDT and CDR2 YYEEEE. V lost 5 bases, J lost 0 bases, and 6 bases stayed unmatched. The CDR3 is 16 amino acids. CDR3 bases: TGTGCCAGCAGGGAACTAGCGGGGTTTAGCACAGATACGCAGTATTTT. Protein: CASRELAGFSTDTQYF.

The CDR3 nucleotides read TGTGCCAGCAATCCTCCGGGACTAGCCCCTCCAAATGAGCAGTTCTTC. It encodes CASNPPGLAPPNEQFF. The rearrangement uses TRBV12-3 or TRBV12-4 and TRBJ2-1, with 9 bases fitting TRBD2. CDR3 size: 16 residues. V lost 7 bases, J lost 7 bases, and 14 bases stayed unmatched.

In DNA, the CDR3 is TGCGCCAGCAGCCAAGATAATCAGGGTTTTAGCGGCTACACCTTC. Translation: CASSQDNQGFSGYTF. The rearrangement links TRBV4-3 to TRBJ1-2; possible D gene TRBD1, 5 bases. CDR1 is LGHNA and CDR2 is YSLEER in the germline V gene. The CDR3 sequence is 15 residues long. Between the trimmed V and J ends, which lost 0 bases and 8 bases, there was a span of 16 bases.

This clonotype has just one count. The chain uses TRBV5-4 and TRBJ1-1, with D uncertain. This CDR3 is built from 12 residues. CDR1 is SGHNT and CDR2 is YYREEE in the germline V gene (reference sequence). The V gene lost 5 bases and the J gene lost 7 bases, with 12 bases spanning the gap. For the CDR3, the DNA is TGTGCCAGCAGTTTTGGAGTTAATGAAGCTTTCTTT. It yields the protein CASSFGVNEAFF.

The chain recombines TRBV29-1 with TRBJ1-1, with D hard to call. V lost 4 bases and J lost 3, with 12 bases in between. This CDR3 contains 13 residues. Germline CDR1 is SQVTM and CDR2 is ANQGSEA. The CDR3 bases are TGCAGCGTTGGTGGACGGGAGTACACTGAAGCTTTCTTT. Amino acid sequence: CSVGGREYTEAFF.

This clonotype was found a few times. The gene calls are TRBV11-3 and TRBJ2-5, with 9 bases fitting TRBD1. The CDR3 has 16 residues. Germline V gives CDR1 SGHNT, CDR2 YENEEA. V was clipped by 5 bases and J by 1 base; unmatched bases: 8. The CDR3 DNA follows: TGTGCCAGCAGCGTCCGACAGGGGGTTAGCCAAGAGACCCAGTACTTC. This translates into CASSVRQGVSQETQYF.

In its sample, this clonotype was seen a few times. This chain links TRBV12-3 or TRBV12-4 with TRBJ1-5; D not certain. V was trimmed by 0 bases and J by 5 bases, leaving 5 bases between them. This CDR3 comprises 13 residues. The CDR3 nucleotides are TGTGCCAGCAGTTTAGCAGGATATCAGCCCCAGCATTTT. It codes for CASSLAGYQPQHF.

This chain joins TRBV28 and TRBJ2-7; 12 bases line up with TRBD2. The CDR3 has 20 amino acids. Trimming at V came to 2 bases and at J to 5 bases, leaving 19 bases not matched to a gene. Germline loops: CDR1 MDHEN, CDR2 SYDVKM. The CDR3 sequence: CASSLRTPRLAGGPIDEQYF. CDR3 coding DNA: TGTGCCAGCAGTTTAAGGACCCCAAGGCTAGCGGGGGGGCCTATCGACGAGCAGTACTTC. Using reference TRBV28 and TRBJ2-7 for the parts outside the CDR3, the full variable domain is DVKVTQSSRYLVKRTGEKVFLECVQDMDHENMFWYRQDPGLGLRLIYFSYDVKMKEKGDIPEGYSVSREKKERFSLILESASTNQTSMYLCASSLRTPRLAGGPIDEQYFGPGTRLTVT.

This clonotype was counted only a few times. This rearrangement joins TRBV20-1 to TRBJ1-5; 7 bases line up with TRBD1. J was trimmed by 8 bases and V by 7 bases; bases with no gene match: 11. Germline CDR1 reads DFQATT; CDR2 reads SNEGSKA (reference sequence). The CDR3 covers 13 residues. CDR3 amino acids: CSVSGQVKEPQHF. CDR3 coding DNA: TGCAGTGTCAGCGGACAGGTCAAGGAGCCCCAGCATTTT.

V and J are TRBV6-5 and TRBJ2-5; 9 bases agree with TRBD1. V shed 2 bases and J 5 bases; nucleotides not matched to a gene: 12. Germline CDR1 is MNHEY and CDR2 is SVGAGI. The CDR3 has 17 residues. The CDR3 protein is CASSYRGTTGGKETQYF. In DNA, the CDR3 is TGTGCCAGCAGTTACAGAGGCACAACAGGGGGCAAGGAGACCCAGTACTTC.

The chain has TRBV10-3 and TRBJ2-3; the match to TRBD1 covers 10 bases. With 6 bases clipped from V and 2 bases from J, the junction kept 8 bases outside the gene matches. The length of the CDR3 is 16 residues. CDR1 and CDR2 from the germline V gene are ENHRY and SYGVKD. The CDR3 nucleotides read TGTGCCATCAGCTTGGGACAGGGGATATTCACAGATACGCAGTATTTT. As protein: CAISLGQGIFTDTQYF.

A few counts support this clonotype. The chain combines TRBV9 with TRBJ2-1; TRBD2 matches 12 bases. V shed 3 bases, J shed 2 bases, and the junction held 3 bases outside the gene matches. The length of the CDR3 is 16 residues. Germline loops: CDR1 SGDLS, CDR2 YYNGEE. The CDR3 reads CASSGLAGDTYNEQFF. CDR3 sequence (DNA): TGTGCCAGCAGCGGACTAGCGGGGGACACCTACAATGAGCAGTTCTTC.

A few counts support this clonotype. The V and J genes are TRBV30 and TRBJ2-1, with unresolved D. Trimming stripped 1 base from V and 9 bases from J, with 10 bases between. The CDR3 contains 12 residues. Germline assignment: CDR1 GTSNPN and CDR2 SVGIG (reference sequence). CDR3 DNA: TGTGCCTGGAGTGGTCTAGGTTCTGAGCAGTTCTTC. This gives the protein CAWSGLGSEQFF. Full variable domain (remainder filled in from reference TRBV30 and TRBJ2-1): SQTIHQWPATLVQPVGSPLSLECTVEGTSNPNLYWYRQAAGRGLQLLFYSVGIGQISSEVPQNLSASRPQDRQFILSSKKLLLSDSGFYLCAWSGLGSEQFFGPGTRLTVL.

Ten or more counts support this clonotype. The chain recombines TRBV29-1 with TRBJ2-2; D remains unclear. This CDR3 spans 14 amino acids. V lost 4 bases and J 0 bases, leaving 9 bases between the germline ends. CDR1 is SQVTM and CDR2 is ANQGSEA in the germline V gene. The CDR3 bases are TGCAGCGTTGGCCCGCGGACGAACACCGGGGAGCTGTTTTTT. It specifies CSVGPRTNTGELFF.

V and J are TRBV11-1 and TRBJ2-1; D unresolved. From germline, CDR1 is SGHAT and CDR2 FQDESV (reference sequence). The CDR3 is 13 residues long. Trimming left V 4 bases short and J 2 bases short, with 6 bases between. CDR3 DNA sequence: TGTGCCAGCAGCTCGGCCACCTACAATGAGCAGTTCTTC. Translation gives CASSSATYNEQFF.

This clonotype has just a few counts. The chain joins TRBV7-2 to TRBJ2-4; 7 bases fit TRBD2. The trim removed 5 bases at V and 8 bases at J, leaving 6 bases unmatched. The CDR3 has 13 amino acids. Germline values: CDR1 SGHTA, CDR2 FQGNSA. The CDR3 spells CASSGGGAHIQYF. The DNA of the CDR3 is TGTGCCAGCAGCGGCGGGGGTGCTCACATTCAGTACTTC. Full variable domain (outside the CDR3, taken from reference TRBV7-2 and TRBJ2-4): GAGVSQSPSNKVTEKGKDVELRCDPISGHTALYWYRQSLGQGLEFLIYFQGNSAPDKSGLPSDRFSAERTGGSVSTLTIQRTQQEDSAVYLCASSGGGAHIQYFGAGTRLSVL.